What follows are 29 T cell receptor beta chains derived from one specimen sequenced in a study of beta chain features in type 1 diabetes. The study reverse transcribed the entire isolated RNA, so it sequenced expressed TCRB transcripts. Profiled with immunoSEQ multiplex PCR; TCRdb holds only in-frame clones, not every one. The sample carries about 410,000 clones, roughly 14% recorded once. The sequenced material came from naive CD4+ T cells from blood. The receptors derive from a man between 25 and 39 years old in good health.

This clone was seen a handful of times. The rearrangement links TRBV4-2 to TRBJ2-1; D may be TRBD2 (6 bases). The V gene's germline CDR1 is LGHNA and CDR2 YNFKEQ. V gave up 2 bases and J gave up 5 bases, with 16 bases separating them. This CDR3 is 16 amino acids long. CDR3 DNA: TGTGCCAGCAGCCAATGGGCCGGGACTGTTAACAATGAGCAGTTCTTC. This codes for CASSQWAGTVNNEQFF.

On this clone: Other DNA sequences of this sample code for an identical CDR3. The V call is TRBV7-6, the J call TRBJ2-1, with D unclear. The CDR3 covers 16 residues. V was shortened by 1 base and J by 0 bases, with 10 bases between the two germline ends. CDR1 SGHVS and CDR2 FNYEAQ come from the germline V gene. As DNA, the CDR3 is TGTGCCAGCAGCTTAGGGCTACCGAGCTCCTACAATGAGCAGTTCTTC. Translation gives CASSLGLPSSYNEQFF.

The chain couples TRBV15 to TRBJ2-1, with 11 bases matching TRBD2. The V segment lost 2 bases and the J segment 2 bases; nucleotides outside the gene matches: 5. The CDR3 is 17 residues long. CDR1 is LNHNV, CDR2 YYDKDF, per germline (reference sequence). CDR3 in amino acids: CATSRFGTSGAYNEQFF. DNA of the CDR3: TGTGCCACCAGCAGATTCGGGACTAGCGGAGCCTACAATGAGCAGTTCTTC.

The chain carries TRBV7-9 and TRBJ2-5; D gene ambiguous. The V end was cut by 3 bases, the J end by 2 bases, with 13 bases between. Germline V gene sequence: CDR1 SEHNR, CDR2 FQNEAQ (reference sequence). This CDR3 has 15 residues. CDR3 loop: CASSFMETDQETQYF. CDR3 sequence (DNA): TGTGCCAGCAGCTTTATGGAAACTGATCAAGAGACCCAGTACTTC.

Only a few counts were recorded for this clone. V is TRBV7-2 and J is TRBJ2-1; D not resolved. Germline loops: CDR1 SGHTA, CDR2 FQGNSA. The germline V and J ends were trimmed by 4 bases and 9 bases, with 10 bases remaining between them. The CDR3 has 12 residues. CDR3 in amino acids: CASSSGLVEQFF. The CDR3 nucleotides read TGTGCCAGCAGCTCGGGTCTAGTTGAGCAGTTCTTC. Variable domain in full (rest from reference TRBV7-2 and TRBJ2-1): GAGVSQSPSNKVTEKGKDVELRCDPISGHTALYWYRQSLGQGLEFLIYFQGNSAPDKSGLPSDRFSAERTGGSVSTLTIQRTQQEDSAVYLCASSSGLVEQFFGPGTRLTVL.

V and J are TRBV29-1 and TRBJ2-3; D is possibly TRBD2 (6 bases). V dropped 4 bases and J dropped 2 bases, with 10 bases sitting between them. The CDR3 spans 13 residues. CDR1 and CDR2 from the germline V gene are SQVTM and ANQGSEA. The CDR3 DNA sequence: TGCAGCGTTGTGGCGGGGTACACAGATACGCAGTATTTT. Residues: CSVVAGYTDTQYF.

DNA of the CDR3: TGTGCCAGCAGTTCACCAACAGAGAACACTGAAGCTTTCTTT. This codes for CASSSPTENTEAFF. J is TRBJ1-1 and V is TRBV6-6; D not resolved. This CDR3 contains 14 residues. The V gene's germline CDR1 is MNHNY and CDR2 SVGAGI (reference sequence). V lost 4 bases to trimming and J lost 1 base, with 10 bases between them.

In its sample, this clone was seen a few times. This sample also contains other DNA sequences that code for the same CDR3. The chain couples TRBV4-1 to TRBJ2-3; D not resolved. The germline CDR1 and CDR2 sequences are MGHRA and YSYEKL. V lost 2 bases, J lost 1 base, and 4 bases lay in between. CDR3 size: 13 residues. The CDR3 sequence is CASSQQGTDTQYF. The CDR3 DNA follows: TGCGCCAGCAGCCAACAGGGCACAGATACGCAGTATTTT.

The rearrangement joins TRBV18 to TRBJ2-3, with a possible D match to TRBD2 (5 bases). Germline values: CDR1 KGHSH, CDR2 LQKENI. V was pared by 3 bases and J by 2 bases, with 9 bases between. The CDR3 has 14 residues. CDR3 coding DNA: TGTGCCAGCTCACCCCGACTACACACAGATACGCAGTATTTT. Protein: CASSPRLHTDTQYF.

There are a few counts of this clone. This chain connects TRBV5-4 to TRBJ2-5; D remains ambiguous. Germline CDR1 reads SGHNT; CDR2 reads YYREEE (reference sequence). This CDR3 has 13 residues. The V and J ends lost 5 bases and 0 bases respectively, with 8 bases between them. In nucleotides, the CDR3 is TGTGCCAGCAGACCAGGTTACCAAGAGACCCAGTACTTC. Amino acid sequence: CASRPGYQETQYF.

The V and J genes are TRBV5-6 and TRBJ2-7; 14 bases line up with TRBD2. This CDR3 is 16 amino acids long. Germline V gives CDR1 SGHDT, CDR2 YYEEEE. J gave up 7 bases and V 4 bases, and 10 bases lay outside the gene matches. CDR3 protein: CASSRFGTSGRGEQYV. The CDR3 region has the DNA TGTGCCAGCAGCCGATTCGGGACTAGCGGGAGAGGGGAGCAGTACGTC.

The gene calls are TRBV4-1 and TRBJ1-2; 7 nucleotides align to TRBD1. After removal of 2 bases from V and 4 bases from J, the junction contained 7 bases not matched to a gene. From germline, CDR1 is MGHRA and CDR2 YSYEKL. CDR3 size: 15 residues. The CDR3 coding sequence is TGCGCCAGCAGCCAACCCCGGGACAGCACCTATGGCTACACCTTC. It codes for CASSQPRDSTYGYTF.

The sample holds a few counts of this clone. The chain employs TRBV7-6 and TRBJ2-7, with D tentatively TRBD1 (5 bases). The CDR3 contains 15 residues. V was clipped by 0 bases and J by 1 base, with 10 bases between them. The germline gives CDR1 SGHVS, CDR2 FNYEAQ. Here the CDR3 reads CASSLADTGSYEQYV. As DNA, the CDR3 is TGTGCCAGCAGCTTAGCGGACACCGGATCCTACGAGCAGTACGTC.

The chain links TRBV4-3 to TRBJ1-1; tentatively, D is TRBD1 (5 bases). Trimming left V 1 base short and J 5 bases short, with 11 bases between. The CDR3 contains 14 residues. Germline CDR1 is LGHNA and CDR2 is YSLEER. For the CDR3, the DNA is TGCGCCAGCAGCCAAGCCTTGGGGGAAACTGAAGCTTTCTTT. Translating it yields CASSQALGETEAFF.

CDR3 residues: CAWSVHLIYEQFF. CDR3 nucleotide sequence: TGTGCCTGGAGTGTACATTTGATTTATGAGCAGTTCTTC. The chain employs TRBV30 and TRBJ2-1; D gene ambiguous. With 0 bases removed from V and 8 bases from J, the gap between germline ends came to 11 bases. This CDR3 is built from 13 residues. CDR1 and CDR2 (germline): GTSNPN, SVGIG (reference sequence).

This clone has ten or more counts. V gene TRBV7-2 combines with J gene TRBJ2-2; D not resolved. The germline V gene encodes CDR1 SGHTA and CDR2 FQGNSA. The CDR3 totals 12 residues. The V end lost 5 bases, the J end lost 5 bases, and 6 bases lay between the germline ends. The CDR3 spells CASSQETGELFF. The CDR3 DNA reads TGTGCCAGCAGCCAGGAAACCGGGGAGCTGTTTTTT. Drawing the rest from reference TRBV7-2 and TRBJ2-2, the complete variable domain is GAGVSQSPSNKVTEKGKDVELRCDPISGHTALYWYRQSLGQGLEFLIYFQGNSAPDKSGLPSDRFSAERTGGSVSTLTIQRTQQEDSAVYLCASSQETGELFFGEGSRLTVL.

This sequence joins TRBV15 and TRBJ1-5, with D maybe TRBD1 (6 bases). Trimming pared 7 bases from V and 7 bases from J, leaving 17 bases between. Germline CDR1 is LNHNV and CDR2 is YYDKDF (reference sequence). The CDR3 has 14 residues. Here the CDR3 reads CATKRGEGGQPQHF. Written as DNA, the CDR3 is TGTGCCACCAAAAGAGGGGAGGGGGGACAGCCCCAGCATTTT. Complete variable domain (other parts from reference TRBV15 and TRBJ1-5): DAMVIQNPRYQVTQFGKPVTLSCSQTLNHNVMYWYQQKSSQAPKLLFHYYDKDFNNEADTPDNFQSRRPNTSFCFLDIRSPGLGDTAMYLCATKRGEGGQPQHFGDGTRLSIL.

The rearrangement links TRBV25-1 to TRBJ2-5; D tentatively fits TRBD1 or TRBD2 (5 bases each). Trimming cost V 7 bases and J 2 bases, with 20 bases left between them. This CDR3 comprises 16 residues. Germline values: CDR1 MGHDK, CDR2 SYGVNS. CDR3 sequence reads: CASTKTGTTGQETQYF. CDR3 bases: TGTGCCAGCACCAAAACCGGGACGACTGGTCAAGAGACCCAGTACTTC.

The chain combines TRBV29-1 with TRBJ1-4; 8 bases line up with TRBD1. Germline values: CDR1 SQVTM, CDR2 ANQGSEA. CDR3 length equals 11 residues. V shed 6 bases, J shed 7 bases, and the junction held 1 base outside the gene matches. CDR3 DNA: TGCAGCGTGGACAGGGCTGAAAAACTGTTTTTT. Protein sequence: CSVDRAEKLFF.

This clone was observed a handful of times. The V and J genes are TRBV4-3 and TRBJ2-1; D is perhaps TRBD1 or TRBD2 (5 bases each). The CDR3 runs 16 residues. V was trimmed by 0 bases and J by 3 bases, leaving 12 bases between them. CDR1 and CDR2 from the germline V gene are LGHNA and YSLEER. The CDR3 spells CASSQETGTRYNEQFF. The CDR3 nucleotides are TGCGCCAGCAGCCAAGAAACCGGGACGCGCTACAATGAGCAGTTCTTC.

V gene TRBV7-2 combines with J gene TRBJ1-2; D gene uncertain. This CDR3 has 13 residues. V was cut by 2 bases and J by 3 bases, with 7 bases left in between. Germline CDR1 is SGHTA and CDR2 is FQGNSA. For the CDR3, the DNA is TGTGCCAGCAGCTTAACTGGTTACTATGGCTACACCTTC. The encoded protein is CASSLTGYYGYTF.

On this clone itself: Other nucleotide sequences from this sample produce the same CDR3. The chain carries TRBV7-2 and TRBJ2-3; 12 bases agree with TRBD2. CDR1 SGHTA and CDR2 FQGNSA come from the germline V gene. This CDR3 region has 16 residues. The ends lost 5 bases at V and 1 base at J; junction bases unmatched: 4. The CDR3 here is CASSRRLAGGTDTQYF. CDR3 sequence (DNA): TGTGCCAGCAGCCGGCGACTAGCGGGGGGCACAGATACGCAGTATTTT.

The chain links TRBV30 to TRBJ1-3; no clear D. Deletions cut 0 bases from V and 0 bases from J, with 9 bases between. The CDR3 extends over 15 amino acids. Per the germline V gene, CDR1 is GTSNPN and CDR2 is SVGIG (reference sequence). The CDR3 reads CAWSVAAPSGNTIYF. In DNA, the CDR3 is TGTGCCTGGAGTGTTGCGGCTCCCTCTGGAAACACCATATATTTT.

The rearrangement joins TRBV7-9 to TRBJ2-4; D ambiguous. V gave up 0 bases and J gave up 0 bases, with 6 bases separating them. CDR1 and CDR2 from the germline V gene are SEHNR and FQNEAQ (reference sequence). The CDR3 totals 15 residues. The chain's CDR3 is CASSLAELAKNIQYF. Here the CDR3 DNA reads TGTGCCAGCAGCTTAGCTGAACTAGCCAAAAACATTCAGTACTTC.

Points on this clone: An end of the junction differs from the germline gene, which may be a read error. The chain joins TRBV7-2 to TRBJ2-3; 11 nucleotides align to TRBD2. Germline V lookup: CDR1 SGHTA, CDR2 FQGNSA. CDR3 length: 15 amino acids. DNA of the CDR3: TGTGCCAGCAGCTTAGAAGGGGGGCGACTAGCGGGGCCACATTTT. Translation gives CASSLEGGRLAGPHF.

On this clone: Additional DNA sequences in this sample encode the identical CDR3. In nucleotides, the CDR3 is TGCGCCAGCAGCCAAGTACGAGAGACCCAGTACTTC. It yields the protein CASSQVRETQYF. The chain is built from TRBV4-1 and TRBJ2-5; D uncertain. The CDR3 length is 12 residues. Trimming took 1 base from V and 4 from J, leaving 4 bases between them. The germline V gene encodes CDR1 MGHRA and CDR2 YSYEKL.

The DNA of the CDR3 is TGTGCCAGTAGTATATCCGCTTGGACAGATACGCAGTATTTT. Protein sequence: CASSISAWTDTQYF. The chain links TRBV19 to TRBJ2-3; D is undetermined. The germline V gene encodes CDR1 LNHDA and CDR2 SQIVND (reference sequence). This CDR3 spans 14 amino acids. V lost 2 bases and J lost 3, with 9 bases in between.

The chain recombines TRBV4-2 with TRBJ2-3, with TRBD1 matching 8 bases. V was clipped by 3 bases and J by 7 bases; unmatched bases: 15. The germline V gene has CDR1 LGHNA and CDR2 YNFKEQ. The CDR3 sequence is 17 residues long. The CDR3 loop reads CASSQVRGTGVLNTQYF. For the CDR3, the DNA is TGTGCCAGCAGCCAGGTCCGCGGGACAGGCGTCTTAAATACGCAGTATTTT.

V usage is TRBV7-2 and J usage is TRBJ2-3, with TRBD1 matching over 9 bases. The CDR3 spans 15 residues. The germline V gene has CDR1 SGHTA and CDR2 FQGNSA. The ends lost 6 bases at V and 3 bases at J; junction bases unmatched: 7. The CDR3 spells CASSLDRGNTDTQYF. The CDR3 DNA is TGTGCCAGCAGTCTAGACAGGGGGAATACAGATACGCAGTATTTT. The full variable domain, rest sourced from reference TRBV7-2 and TRBJ2-3, is GAGVSQSPSNKVTEKGKDVELRCDPISGHTALYWYRQSLGQGLEFLIYFQGNSAPDKSGLPSDRFSAERTGGSVSTLTIQRTQQEDSAVYLCASSLDRGNTDTQYFGPGTRLTVL.